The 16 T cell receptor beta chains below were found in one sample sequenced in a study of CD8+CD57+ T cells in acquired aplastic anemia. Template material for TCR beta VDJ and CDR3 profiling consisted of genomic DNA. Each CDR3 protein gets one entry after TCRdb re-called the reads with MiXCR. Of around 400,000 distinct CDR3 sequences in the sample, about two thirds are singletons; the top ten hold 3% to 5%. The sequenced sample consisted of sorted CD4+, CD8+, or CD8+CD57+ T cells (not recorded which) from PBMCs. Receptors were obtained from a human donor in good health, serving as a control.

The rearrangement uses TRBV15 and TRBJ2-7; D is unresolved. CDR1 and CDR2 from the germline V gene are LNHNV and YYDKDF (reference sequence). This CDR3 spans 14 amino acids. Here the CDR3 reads CRTSSTLSRYEQYF. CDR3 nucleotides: TGTCGCACCAGCAGCACGCTCTCCAGGTACGAGCAGTACTTC.

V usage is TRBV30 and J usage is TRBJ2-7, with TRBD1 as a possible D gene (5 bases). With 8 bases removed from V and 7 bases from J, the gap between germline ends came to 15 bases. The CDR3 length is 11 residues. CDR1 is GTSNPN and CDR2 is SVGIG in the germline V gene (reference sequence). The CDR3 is CAGREGVEQYF. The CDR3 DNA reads TGTGCCGGAAGGGAAGGGGTAGAGCAGTACTTC.

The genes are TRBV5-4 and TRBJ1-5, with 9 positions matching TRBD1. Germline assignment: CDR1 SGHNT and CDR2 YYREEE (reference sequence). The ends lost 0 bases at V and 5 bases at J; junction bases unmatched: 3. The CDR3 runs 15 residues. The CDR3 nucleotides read TGTGCCAGCAGCTTGGGGACAGGGGCAGATCAGCCCCAGCATTTT. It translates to CASSLGTGADQPQHF.

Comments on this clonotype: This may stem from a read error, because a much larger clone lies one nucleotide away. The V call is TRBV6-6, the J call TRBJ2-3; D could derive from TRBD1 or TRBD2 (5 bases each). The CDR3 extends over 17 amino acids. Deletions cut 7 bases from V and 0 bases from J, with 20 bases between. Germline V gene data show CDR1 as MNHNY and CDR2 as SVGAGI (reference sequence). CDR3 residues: CASIDPAQGPSTDTQYF. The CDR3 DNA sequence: TGTGCCAGCATTGACCCCGCCCAGGGACCTAGCACAGATACGCAGTATTTT.

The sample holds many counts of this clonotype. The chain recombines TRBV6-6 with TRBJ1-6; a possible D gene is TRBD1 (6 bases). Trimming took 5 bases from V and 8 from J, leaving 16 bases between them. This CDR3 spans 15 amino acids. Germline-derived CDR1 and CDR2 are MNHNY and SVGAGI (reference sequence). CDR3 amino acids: CASSPEQGQDSPLHF. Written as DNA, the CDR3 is TGTGCCAGCAGTCCAGAACAGGGTCAAGATTCACCCCTCCACTTT.

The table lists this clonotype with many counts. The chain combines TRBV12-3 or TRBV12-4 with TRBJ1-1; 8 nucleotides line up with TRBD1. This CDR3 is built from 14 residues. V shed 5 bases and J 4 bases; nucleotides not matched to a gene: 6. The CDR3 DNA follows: TGTGCCAGCAGTCTCGAAACAGGGGGCACTGAAGCTTTCTTT. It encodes CASSLETGGTEAFF.

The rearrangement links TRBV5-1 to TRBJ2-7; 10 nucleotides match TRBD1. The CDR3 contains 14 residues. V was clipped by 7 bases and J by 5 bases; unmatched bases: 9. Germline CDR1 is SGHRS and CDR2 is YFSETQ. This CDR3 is CASGGQGHSDEQYF. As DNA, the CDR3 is TGCGCCAGCGGGGGACAGGGGCATTCCGACGAGCAGTACTTC.

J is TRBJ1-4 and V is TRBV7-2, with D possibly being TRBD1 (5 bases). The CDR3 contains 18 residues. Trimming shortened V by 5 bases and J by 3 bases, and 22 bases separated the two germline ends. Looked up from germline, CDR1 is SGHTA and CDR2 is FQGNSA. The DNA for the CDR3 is TGTGCCAGCAGCGTGGACACCACAGGCAGTCACCCTAATGAAAAACTGTTTTTT. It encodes CASSVDTTGSHPNEKLFF.

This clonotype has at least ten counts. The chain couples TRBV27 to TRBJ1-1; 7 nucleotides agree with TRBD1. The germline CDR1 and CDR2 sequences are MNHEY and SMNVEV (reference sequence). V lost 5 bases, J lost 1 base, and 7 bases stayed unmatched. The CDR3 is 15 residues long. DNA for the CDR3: TGTGCCAGCAGTAGGAAGGGACAGAGGAACACTGAAGCTTTCTTT. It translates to CASSRKGQRNTEAFF.

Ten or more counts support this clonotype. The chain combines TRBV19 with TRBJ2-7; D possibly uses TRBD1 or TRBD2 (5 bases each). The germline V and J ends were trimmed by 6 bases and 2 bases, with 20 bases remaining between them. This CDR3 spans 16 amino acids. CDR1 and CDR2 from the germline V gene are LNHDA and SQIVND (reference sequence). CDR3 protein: CASSPLAGRDAYEQYF. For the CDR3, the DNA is TGTGCCAGTAGCCCATTGGCCGGCCGGGACGCCTACGAGCAGTACTTC.

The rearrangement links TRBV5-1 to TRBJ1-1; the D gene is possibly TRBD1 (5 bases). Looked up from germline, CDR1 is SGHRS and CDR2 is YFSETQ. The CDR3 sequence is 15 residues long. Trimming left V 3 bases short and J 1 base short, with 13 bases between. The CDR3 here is CASSSGGAKNTEAFF. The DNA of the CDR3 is TGCGCCAGCAGCTCGGGCGGGGCTAAGAACACTGAAGCTTTCTTT.

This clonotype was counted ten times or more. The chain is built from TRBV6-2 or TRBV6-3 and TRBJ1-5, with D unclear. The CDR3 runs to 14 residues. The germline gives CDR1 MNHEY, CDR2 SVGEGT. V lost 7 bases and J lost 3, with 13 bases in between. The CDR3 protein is CASNDGVANQPQHF. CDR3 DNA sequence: TGTGCCAGCAATGACGGGGTGGCCAATCAGCCCCAGCATTTT.

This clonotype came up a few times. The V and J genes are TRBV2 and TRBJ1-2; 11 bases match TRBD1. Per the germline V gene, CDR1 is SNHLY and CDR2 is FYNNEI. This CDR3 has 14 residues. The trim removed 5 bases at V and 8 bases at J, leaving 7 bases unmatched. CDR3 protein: CASSLDRGRDGYTF. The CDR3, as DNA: TGTGCCAGCAGTCTGGACAGGGGGCGCGACGGCTACACCTTC.

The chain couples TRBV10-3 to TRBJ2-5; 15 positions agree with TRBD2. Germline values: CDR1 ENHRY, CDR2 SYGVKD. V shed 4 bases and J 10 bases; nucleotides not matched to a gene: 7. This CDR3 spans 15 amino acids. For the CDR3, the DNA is TGTGCCATCAGTGGGGGACTAGCGGGGGGACGTATCCAGTACTTC. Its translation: CAISGGLAGGRIQYF.

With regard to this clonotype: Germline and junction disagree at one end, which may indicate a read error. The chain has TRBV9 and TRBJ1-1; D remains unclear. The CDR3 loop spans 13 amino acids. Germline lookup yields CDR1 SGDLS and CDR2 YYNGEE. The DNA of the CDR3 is TGTGCCAGCAGCGCCCGAGTGCAAACTGAAGCTGTCTTT. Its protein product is CASSARVQTEAVF.

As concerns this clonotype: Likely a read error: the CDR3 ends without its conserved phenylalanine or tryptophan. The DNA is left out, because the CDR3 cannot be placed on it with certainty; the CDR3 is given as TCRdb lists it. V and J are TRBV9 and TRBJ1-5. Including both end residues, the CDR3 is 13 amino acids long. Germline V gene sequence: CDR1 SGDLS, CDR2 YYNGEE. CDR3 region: CASSEGSLQASHV.